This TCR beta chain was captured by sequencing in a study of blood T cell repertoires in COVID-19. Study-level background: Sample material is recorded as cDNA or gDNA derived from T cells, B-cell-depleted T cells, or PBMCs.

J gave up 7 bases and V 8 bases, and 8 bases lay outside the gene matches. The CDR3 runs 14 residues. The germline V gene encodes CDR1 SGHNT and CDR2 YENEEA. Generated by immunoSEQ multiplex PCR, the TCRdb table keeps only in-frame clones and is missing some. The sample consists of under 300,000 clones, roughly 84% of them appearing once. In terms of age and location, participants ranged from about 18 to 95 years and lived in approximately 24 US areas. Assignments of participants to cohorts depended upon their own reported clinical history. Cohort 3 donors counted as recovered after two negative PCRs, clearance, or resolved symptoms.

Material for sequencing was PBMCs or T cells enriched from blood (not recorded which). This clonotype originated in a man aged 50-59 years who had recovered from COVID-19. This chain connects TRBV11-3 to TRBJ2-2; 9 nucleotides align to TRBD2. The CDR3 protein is CASASGIVDGELFF. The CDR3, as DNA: TGTGCCAGCGCTAGCGGGATCGTGGACGGGGAGCTGTTTTTT.